The clone carrying this TCR beta chain showed up many times. The antigen remains unidentified. Sequencing ends 3 residues short of the CDR3 end; the germline J gene provides the rest. Both groups were predominantly of Caucasian heritage. Only in-frame clones appear in the TCRdb table, and some are missing; sequencing was by immunoSEQ multiplex PCR. The sample is made up of roughly 70,000 clones, none counted only once. This sample was taken from a study of T cell clonality in common variable immunodeficiency. Broader study findings: Common variable immunodeficiency TCR beta sequences reportedly had fewer deletions and N-nucleotide insertions.

The CDR3 loop spans 15 amino acids. J was trimmed by 0 bases and V by 5 bases; bases with no gene match: 4. The V gene's germline CDR1 is SEHNR and CDR2 FQNEAQ (reference sequence). What was sequenced was peripheral blood mononuclear cells. This sequence joins TRBV7-9 and TRBJ2-3; 8 nucleotides agree with TRBD1. The TCR was taken from a person aged 18-69 years in good health. The CDR3 DNA, read in part, is TGTGCCAGCAGCCCCGGGACAGGAAGCACAGATACG. This gives the protein CASSPGTGSTDT. The full CDR3 protein reads CASSPGTGSTDTQYF.